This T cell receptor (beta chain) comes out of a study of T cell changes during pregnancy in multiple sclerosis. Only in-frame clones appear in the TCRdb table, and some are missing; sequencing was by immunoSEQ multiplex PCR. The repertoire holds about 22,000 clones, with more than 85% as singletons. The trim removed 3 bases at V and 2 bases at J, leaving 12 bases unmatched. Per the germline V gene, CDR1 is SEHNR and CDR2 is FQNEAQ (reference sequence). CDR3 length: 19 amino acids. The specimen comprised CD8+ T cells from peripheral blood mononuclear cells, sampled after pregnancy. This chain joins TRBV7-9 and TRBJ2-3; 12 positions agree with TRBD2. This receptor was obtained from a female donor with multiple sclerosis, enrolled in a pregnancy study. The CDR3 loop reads CASSFPIQLAGGFTDTQYF. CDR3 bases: TGTGCCAGCAGCTTCCCCATTCAACTAGCGGGAGGATTCACAGATACGCAGTATTTT.